These 15 T cell receptor beta chains were all obtained from the same sample, sequenced in a study of OX40 agonist ivuxolimab in advanced cancers. Sequenced by immunoSEQ multiplex PCR; TCRdb stores in-frame clones only, minus some. Counted here are 80,000 to 100,000 clones, around nine tenths occurring once; the ten biggest clones make up over 0.3%. The sequenced sample was CD4+ or CD8+ T cells sorted from blood, obtained in a trial of the OX40 agonist ivuxolimab. These receptor sequences come from an adult with an advanced solid tumor such as melanoma, head and neck, liver or kidney cancer.

A word on this clone: The sample holds other DNA sequences that translate to the same CDR3. V usage is TRBV27 and J usage is TRBJ1-2, with 8 bases matching TRBD1. Unmatched junction bases numbered 7, after V lost 6 bases and J lost 4 bases. Germline assignment: CDR1 MNHEY and CDR2 SMNVEV (reference sequence). This CDR3 is built from 14 residues. The CDR3 DNA reads TGTGCCAGCAGACCTGGACAGGGTGCCTATGGCTACACCTTC. This translates into CASRPGQGAYGYTF.

Concerning this clone itself: Sequence at one end of the junction differs from germline and may be a read error. This chain uses TRBV19 with TRBJ2-1; 11 positions agree with TRBD2. CDR1 is LNHDA, CDR2 SQIVND, per germline (reference sequence). This CDR3 is built from 15 residues. In DNA form, the CDR3 reads TGTGCCAGCAGTAAGGTAGCGGGGGGGCAAAGTGAGCAGTTCTTC. This translates into CASSKVAGGQSEQFF.

With respect to this clone: Germline and junction disagree at one end, which may indicate a read error. V gene TRBV9 combines with J gene TRBJ2-3; 7 nucleotides agree with TRBD2. Germline CDR1 SGDLS, CDR2 YYNGEE. This CDR3 has 16 amino acids. The CDR3 DNA reads as TGTGCCAGCACCGTAACGGGCGGGGGTCTCACAGATACGCAGTATTTT. Translating it yields CASTVTGGGLTDTQYF.

A note on this clone: The junction shows a germline mismatch at one end, possibly a read error. Other DNA sequences in this specimen translate into the identical CDR3. In DNA form, the CDR3 reads TGTGCCAGCAGCCAAGATCACGGGACTAATAACTCACCCCTCCACTTT. It codes for CASSQDHGTNNSPLHF. This sequence joins TRBV4-2 and TRBJ1-6; D might be TRBD1 (5 bases). Germline V gene sequence: CDR1 LGHNA, CDR2 YNFKEQ. This CDR3 contains 16 residues.

The gene calls are TRBV6-1 and TRBJ1-6, with D possibly being TRBD1 (5 bases). V was cut by 3 bases and J by 0 bases, with 15 bases left in between. This CDR3 has 18 amino acids. Per the germline V gene, CDR1 is MNHNS and CDR2 is SASEGT. CDR3 region: CASSDPQKGSSYNSPLHF. The CDR3 bases are TGTGCCAGCAGTGACCCACAGAAGGGGAGCTCCTATAATTCACCCCTCCACTTT.

The chain couples TRBV4-2 to TRBJ1-4; tentative D call: TRBD1 (5 bases). Germline V gene data show CDR1 as LGHNA and CDR2 as YNFKEQ. There are 14 residues in the CDR3. The V gene lost 4 bases and the J gene lost 7 bases, with 13 bases spanning the gap. The CDR3 sequence is CASSRGGAGEKLFF. The CDR3 coding sequence is TGTGCCAGCAGCCGGGGTGGGGCGGGTGAAAAACTGTTTTTT.

V gene TRBV6-5 combines with J gene TRBJ1-5; D is possibly TRBD1 (6 bases). In germline, CDR1 is MNHEY, CDR2 SVGAGI. This CDR3 comprises 15 residues. V dropped 2 bases and J dropped 3 bases, with 11 bases sitting between them. The CDR3, as DNA: TGTGCCAGCAGTTACAACGGACAGTTCAATCAGCCCCAGCATTTT. It encodes CASSYNGQFNQPQHF.

V gene TRBV6-5 combines with J gene TRBJ2-2; D perhaps matches TRBD1 (5 bases). Per the germline V gene, CDR1 is MNHEY and CDR2 is SVGAGI. The V and J ends lost 2 bases and 7 bases respectively, with 8 bases between them. CDR3 length: 13 residues. The chain's CDR3 is CASSYRGLGELFF. The CDR3 region has the DNA TGTGCCAGCAGTTACAGGGGTCTCGGGGAGCTGTTTTTT.

The chain combines TRBV14 with TRBJ1-5, with unresolved D. From germline, CDR1 is SGHDN and CDR2 FVKESK. V was shortened by 1 base and J by 6 bases, with 10 bases between the two germline ends. This CDR3 is built from 14 residues. This CDR3 reads CASSQGAIGQPQHF. The CDR3 coding sequence is TGTGCCAGCAGCCAAGGCGCTATCGGTCAGCCCCAGCATTTT.

The V call is TRBV6-4, the J call TRBJ1-2, with 8 bases lining up with TRBD1. Trimming took 0 bases from V and 4 from J; bases not matched to a gene: 4. This CDR3 comprises 15 residues. Germline V gives CDR1 MRHNA, CDR2 SNTAGT. The CDR3 region has the DNA TGTGCCAGCAGTGACTCTAGGGGACAGGTCTATGGCTACACCTTC. It codes for CASSDSRGQVYGYTF.

The rearrangement links TRBV6-5 to TRBJ2-7; D is perhaps TRBD1 (5 bases). Germline assignment: CDR1 MNHEY and CDR2 SVGAGI. The CDR3 length is 15 residues. V was shortened by 7 bases and J by 6 bases, with 22 bases between the two germline ends. The CDR3 sequence is CASMGLRRAAPEQYF. The CDR3 DNA sequence: TGTGCCAGCATGGGTCTCCGCAGGGCAGCCCCCGAGCAGTACTTC.

The rearrangement joins TRBV10-1 to TRBJ2-1; a possible D gene is TRBD1 (6 bases). The V end was cut by 4 bases, the J end by 5 bases, with 15 bases between. Germline values: CDR1 WNHNN, CDR2 SYGVQD (reference sequence). The CDR3 is made up of 15 amino acids. The CDR3 nucleotides are TGCGCCAGCAGTGCAACCGGGACACGGGACAATGAGCAGTTCTTC. Amino acid sequence: CASSATGTRDNEQFF.

The J gene is TRBJ1-2, the V gene TRBV4-1; 11 bases align to TRBD1. V shed 0 bases and J 4 bases; nucleotides not matched to a gene: 13. The CDR3 sequence is 19 residues long. Germline-derived CDR1 and CDR2 are MGHRA and YSYEKL. CDR3 loop: CASSQDLKDRGRGIYGYTF. The CDR3 bases are TGCGCCAGCAGCCAAGATCTAAAGGACAGGGGGCGCGGGATCTATGGCTACACCTTC.

This CDR3 is CASNTGEPYQETQYF. The CDR3 DNA sequence: TGCGCCAGCAATACAGGGGAACCATACCAAGAGACCCAGTACTTC. The V gene is TRBV5-1, the J gene TRBJ2-5, with 7 nucleotides matching TRBD1. After removal of 6 bases from V and 0 bases from J, the junction contained 8 bases not matched to a gene. The CDR3 covers 15 residues. From germline, CDR1 is SGHRS and CDR2 YFSETQ. Full variable domain (outside the CDR3, taken from reference TRBV5-1 and TRBJ2-5): KAGVTQTPRYLIKTRGQQVTLSCSPISGHRSVSWYQQTPGQGLQFLFEYFSETQRNKGNFPGRFSGRQFSNSRSEMNVSTLELGDSALYLCASNTGEPYQETQYFGPGTRLLVL.

The chain is built from TRBV5-4 and TRBJ1-2, with TRBD1 as a possible D gene (6 bases). The germline CDR1 and CDR2 sequences are SGHNT and YYREEE (reference sequence). Trimming removed 4 bases at V and 7 bases at J, with 14 bases between. The CDR3 sequence is 13 residues long. CDR3 residues: CASSQDRAGGYTF. The CDR3 region has the DNA TGTGCCAGCAGCCAGGACAGAGCGGGTGGCTACACCTTC.